The 13 T cell receptor beta chains below all came from one sample that was sequenced in a study of blood T cell repertoires in COVID-19. Assay: immunoSEQ multiplex PCR; the TCRdb copy retains only in-frame clones and omits some. The data contain some 73,000 clones, 82% of them seen just once; the ten biggest clones take up around 4.5%. The sequencing input was peripheral blood. The receptors here all came from an older woman with acute or convalescent COVID-19.

This chain links TRBV15 with TRBJ1-1, with 8 bases that match TRBD1. This CDR3 has 17 residues. Germline trimming cut 4 bases from V and 0 bases from J; bases unmatched to any gene: 10. From germline, CDR1 is LNHNV and CDR2 YYDKDF (reference sequence). The CDR3: CATSTRTGWGLNTEAFF. The CDR3 nucleotides read TGTGCCACCAGCACCCGGACAGGGTGGGGCTTGAACACTGAAGCTTTCTTT.

The chain joins TRBV21-1 to TRBJ1-1; the table assigns TRBD1, which was not confirmed against the DNA. TRBV21-1 is reported as a pseudogene. There are 16 residues in the CDR3. CDR3 region: CASSRDRVLSNTEAFF. CDR3 in DNA: TGTGCCAGCAGCCGAGACAGGGTATTATCGAACACTGAAGCTTTCTTT.

This chain joins TRBV5-1 and TRBJ1-1; 11 nucleotides align to TRBD1. Trimming took 4 bases from V and 5 from J; bases not matched to a gene: 10. This CDR3 has 16 amino acids. Germline V gives CDR1 SGHRS, CDR2 YFSETQ. The CDR3 sequence is CASSKLGTGGGTEAFF. The CDR3 coding sequence is TGCGCCAGCAGCAAACTAGGGACAGGGGGTGGTACTGAAGCTTTCTTT.

The table lists this clone with a count of one. J is TRBJ1-6 and V is TRBV5-1, with a possible D match to TRBD1 (6 bases). The CDR3 is 18 residues long. The V end was cut by 2 bases, the J end by 0 bases, with 15 bases between. Germline CDR1 and CDR2: SGHRS and YFSETQ. The CDR3 is CASSLGDTASSYNSPLHF. The CDR3 nucleotides are TGCGCCAGCAGCTTAGGGGACACCGCGAGCTCCTATAATTCACCCCTCCACTTT.

The V call is TRBV5-4, the J call TRBJ2-2; possible D gene TRBD2, 7 bases. Germline CDR1 and CDR2: SGHNT and YYREEE (reference sequence). Trimming shortened V by 4 bases and J by 6 bases, and 16 bases separated the two germline ends. CDR3 length equals 15 residues. DNA of the CDR3: TGTGCCAGCAGCCGCATTCTCGGGGGGCCCGGGGAGCTGTTTTTT. This translates into CASSRILGGPGELFF.

This clone was detected a few times. The chain couples TRBV7-2 to TRBJ2-1, with TRBD2 identical over 15 bases. CDR3 length equals 15 residues. With V trimmed by 5 bases and J by 10 bases, 6 bases remained unmatched. Germline CDR1 SGHTA, CDR2 FQGNSA. This CDR3 is CASSPGTSGRLEQFF. CDR3 bases: TGTGCCAGCAGCCCAGGGACTAGCGGGAGGTTAGAGCAGTTCTTC. The variable domain in full, with the rest retrieved from reference TRBV7-2 and TRBJ2-1, is GAGVSQSPSNKVTEKGKDVELRCDPISGHTALYWYRQSLGQGLEFLIYFQGNSAPDKSGLPSDRFSAERTGGSVSTLTIQRTQQEDSAVYLCASSPGTSGRLEQFFGPGTRLTVL.

V and J are TRBV15 and TRBJ2-1; 11 bases are a match to TRBD2. Trimming removed 1 base from V and 8 bases from J; junction bases left unmatched: 13. This CDR3 region has 18 residues. Germline V CDR1 and CDR2: LNHNV, YYDKDF (reference sequence). The CDR3 here is CATSRGSLAGGQDHEQFF. CDR3 coding DNA: TGTGCCACCAGCAGAGGGTCGTTAGCGGGGGGGCAGGACCATGAGCAGTTCTTC.

The V call is TRBV20-1, the J call TRBJ1-2; D uncertain. The CDR3 has 10 amino acids. CDR1 is DFQATT, CDR2 SNEGSKA, per germline (reference sequence). V was clipped by 5 bases and J by 4 bases, with 5 bases between them. CDR3 loop: CSAYSYGYTF. The DNA of the CDR3 is TGCAGTGCTTATTCCTATGGCTACACCTTC.

V usage is TRBV5-4 and J usage is TRBJ1-4; D not resolved. The CDR3 runs to 15 residues. Germline V gene sequence: CDR1 SGHNT, CDR2 YYREEE (reference sequence). Trimming left V 3 bases short and J 5 bases short, with 14 bases between. This CDR3 is CASSYGLEINEKLFF. CDR3 coding DNA: TGTGCCAGCAGCTATGGACTGGAAATAAATGAAAAACTGTTTTTT.

This chain uses TRBV29-1 with TRBJ2-3; 11 bases agree with TRBD1. Germline values: CDR1 SQVTM, CDR2 ANQGSEA. V shed 8 bases and J 4 bases; nucleotides not matched to a gene: 8. The CDR3 is 14 residues long. As DNA, the CDR3 is TGCAGCCTGACGCGGACAGGGGGCGCAGATACGCAGTATTTT. Translation gives CSLTRTGGADTQYF.

The gene calls are TRBV20-1 and TRBJ1-2; D call uncertain. CDR3 length: 10 amino acids. Germline-derived CDR1 and CDR2 are DFQATT and SNEGSKA (reference sequence). V lost 7 bases and J lost 4, with 7 bases in between. The CDR3 coding sequence is TGCAGTGTTCCCATCTATGGCTACACCTTC. Translated: CSVPIYGYTF.

The chain carries TRBV19 and TRBJ1-1; TRBD1 matches at 8 bases. V was clipped by 9 bases and J by 4 bases; unmatched bases: 10. This CDR3 has 14 residues. Germline loops: CDR1 LNHDA, CDR2 SQIVND (reference sequence). In nucleotides, the CDR3 is TGTGCCAGCAAAATCGGACAGGGCCCCACTGAAGCTTTCTTT. This translates into CASKIGQGPTEAFF.

This clone has just a few counts. The chain combines TRBV19 with TRBJ1-2; TRBD1 matches at 9 bases. The CDR3 is made up of 15 amino acids. The V and J ends lost 4 bases and 6 bases, in that order; junction bases with no gene match: 9. Germline CDR1 is LNHDA and CDR2 is SQIVND (reference sequence). The CDR3 DNA is TGTGCCAGTAGTAGATCCGGGACAGGGATGGATGGCTACACCTTC. Its translation: CASSRSGTGMDGYTF.